One sample yielded the 23 T cell receptor beta chains listed below, sequenced in a study of cytomegalovirus exposure and HLA in healthy donors (dated by TCRdb to 2015 to 2018). Library creation used the immunoSEQ multiplex PCR assay. For the multiplex PCR, a mixture combining 60 forward primers for TCR Vbeta segments and 13 reverse primers for TCR Jbeta segments was used. TCRdb holds this immuneACCESS table with in-frame rearrangements only. Some clones are missing; in checked studies, unresolved V genes explain under half, and the rest has no known cause. The sample data list more than 90,000 clones, and 76% of these were observed just once. The ten largest account for 1.5% to 2.5% of the sample. Sequencing was done on a sample of PBMCs. The receptors stem from a man aged 40-55 years in good health and CMV-seronegative.

This clone has more than one count but fewer than ten. The chain joins TRBV28 to TRBJ2-7, with 11 bases matching TRBD2. The V gene end was trimmed by 3 bases and the J gene end by 3 bases; junction bases not matched to a gene: 4. Germline V gene sequence: CDR1 MDHEN, CDR2 SYDVKM. The length of the CDR3 is 15 residues. CDR3 nucleotide sequence: TGTGCCAGCAGTTTTAGCACTAGCGGGAGCTACGAGCAGTACTTC. Translated: CASSFSTSGSYEQYF. Full variable domain (remainder filled in from reference TRBV28 and TRBJ2-7): DVKVTQSSRYLVKRTGEKVFLECVQDMDHENMFWYRQDPGLGLRLIYFSYDVKMKEKGDIPEGYSVSREKKERFSLILESASTNQTSMYLCASSFSTSGSYEQYFGPGTRLTVT.

The chain carries TRBV9 and TRBJ2-1, with D possibly TRBD1 on 6 matching bases. The CDR3 totals 15 residues. The germline gives CDR1 SGDLS, CDR2 YYNGEE. Trimming stripped 3 bases from V and 0 bases from J, with 10 bases between. The CDR3 sequence: CASSARGSSYNEQFF. For the CDR3, the DNA is TGTGCCAGCAGCGCCAGGGGCAGCTCCTACAATGAGCAGTTCTTC.

The gene calls are TRBV2 and TRBJ1-2; the match to TRBD1 covers 10 bases. The V gene's germline CDR1 is SNHLY and CDR2 FYNNEI. V gave up 5 bases and J gave up 8 bases; unmatched junction bases: 5. The CDR3 extends over 13 amino acids. CDR3 amino acids: CASSRDRGDGYTF. As DNA, the CDR3 is TGTGCCAGCAGTCGGGACAGGGGAGACGGCTACACCTTC.

V and J are TRBV29-1 and TRBJ2-3; D remains ambiguous. The length of the CDR3 is 15 residues. Trimming cost V 1 base and J 4 bases, with 15 bases left between them. Germline V gene data show CDR1 as SQVTM and CDR2 as ANQGSEA. The CDR3 nucleotides are TGCAGCGTTGAAGTAGTCCGCTCGGCGGCAGATACGCAGTATTTT. Its protein is CSVEVVRSAADTQYF.

J is TRBJ2-7 and V is TRBV5-1; a weak D match, TRBD1 (6 bases). Germline-derived CDR1 and CDR2 are SGHRS and YFSETQ. CDR3 length: 13 residues. The V end was cut by 3 bases, the J end by 6 bases, with 13 bases between. Here the CDR3 reads CASSSGVGREQYF. DNA for the CDR3: TGCGCCAGCAGCTCAGGGGTAGGTCGCGAGCAGTACTTC.

The chain combines TRBV4-2 with TRBJ2-2, with a possible D match to TRBD1 (6 bases). V dropped 1 base and J dropped 6 bases, with 12 bases sitting between them. Germline CDR1 and CDR2: LGHNA and YNFKEQ. This CDR3 is built from 15 residues. DNA of the CDR3: TGTGCCAGCAGCCAAGCTCAGCAGGGGTCCGGGGAGCTGTTTTTT. As protein: CASSQAQQGSGELFF.

The chain carries TRBV11-3 and TRBJ2-7, with a weak D call TRBD2 (5 bases). Trimming removed 8 bases from V and 0 bases from J, with 5 bases in between. This CDR3 has 11 amino acids. Looked up from germline, CDR1 is SGHNT and CDR2 is YENEEA. CDR3 bases: TGTGCCAGCGGGAGCTCCTACGAGCAGTACTTC. This codes for CASGSSYEQYF.

The V gene is TRBV19, the J gene TRBJ1-2; D gene unclear. The V and J ends lost 0 bases and 9 bases respectively, with 14 bases between them. CDR3 size: 14 residues. Looked up from germline, CDR1 is LNHDA and CDR2 is SQIVND (reference sequence). The CDR3 DNA sequence: TGTGCCAGTAGTATAGAGGAGGCCGATGCGCGCTACACCTTC. It is translated as CASSIEEADARYTF.

The genes are TRBV5-1 and TRBJ2-3; 8 positions match TRBD2. V gave up 6 bases and J gave up 1 base; unmatched junction bases: 13. The CDR3 contains 17 residues. Germline lookup yields CDR1 SGHRS and CDR2 YFSETQ. The CDR3 DNA follows: TGCGCCAGCACCCCAAGCGGGGGAGGGTTCGGCACAGATACGCAGTATTTT. Translated: CASTPSGGGFGTDTQYF.

The DNA for the CDR3 is TGTGCCAGCAGCTTAGTACCGGGACAGGGTTTGGAGACCCAGTACTTC. Translating gives CASSLVPGQGLETQYF. V gene TRBV7-2 combines with J gene TRBJ2-5; 9 nucleotides match TRBD1. V lost 1 base, J lost 5 bases, and 8 bases stayed unmatched. Germline loops: CDR1 SGHTA, CDR2 FQGNSA. The CDR3 spans 16 residues.

The rearrangement uses TRBV5-1 and TRBJ2-2, with 12 bases lining up with TRBD1. The CDR3 runs 18 residues. From germline, CDR1 is SGHRS and CDR2 YFSETQ. V trimming: 4 bases; J trimming: 0 bases; junction bases outside the gene matches: 7. The DNA of the CDR3 is TGCGCCAGCAGCAACCGGGACAGGGGGCCCGCGAACACCGGGGAGCTGTTTTTT. This encodes CASSNRDRGPANTGELFF.

The rearrangement links TRBV6-5 to TRBJ2-4, with 8 nucleotides matching TRBD1. Germline V gene sequence: CDR1 MNHEY, CDR2 SVGAGI. The CDR3 has 14 amino acids. J was trimmed by 8 bases and V by 4 bases; bases with no gene match: 7. CDR3 protein: CASSSTGALDIQYF. The CDR3 nucleotides read TGTGCCAGCAGTTCGACAGGGGCGCTGGACATTCAGTACTTC.

The count of this clone is one. The rearrangement links TRBV27 to TRBJ1-1; the match to TRBD1 covers 9 bases. The CDR3 spans 14 residues. CDR1 is MNHEY, CDR2 SMNVEV, per germline (reference sequence). V was pared by 6 bases and J by 4 bases, with 6 bases of the junction left unmatched. DNA of the CDR3: TGTGCCAGCAGCCTGGACAGGGGAGGCACTGAAGCTTTCTTT. Its translation is CASSLDRGGTEAFF.

J is TRBJ2-7 and V is TRBV15; D is perhaps TRBD1 (5 bases). The V end was cut by 4 bases, the J end by 2 bases, with 15 bases between. CDR3 length: 15 residues. Germline values: CDR1 LNHNV, CDR2 YYDKDF (reference sequence). The CDR3 protein is CATSKDRQGAYEQYF. The CDR3 DNA is TGTGCCACCAGCAAAGATAGGCAGGGTGCCTACGAGCAGTACTTC.

J is TRBJ2-1 and V is TRBV6-4, with D possibly matching TRBD1 (6 bases). Trimming removed 6 bases from V and 8 bases from J, with 14 bases in between. Germline lookup yields CDR1 MRHNA and CDR2 SNTAGT. There are 13 residues in the CDR3. CDR3 in DNA: TGTGCCAGCAGCCTTACAGGGAACGATGAGCAGTTCTTC. This gives the protein CASSLTGNDEQFF.

V and J are TRBV19 and TRBJ2-1, with TRBD2 matching over 12 bases. CDR1 is LNHDA, CDR2 SQIVND, per germline (reference sequence). V lost 7 bases to trimming and J lost 0 bases; unmatched junction nucleotides: 10. The CDR3 totals 18 residues. In DNA, the CDR3 is TGTGCCAGTACCCCACTAGCGGGGGGATTTTCCTCCTACAATGAGCAGTTCTTC. It yields the protein CASTPLAGGFSSYNEQFF.

CDR3 protein: CASSMLQGIMNTEAFF. CDR3 DNA: TGTGCCAGTAGTATGTTGCAGGGGATCATGAACACTGAAGCTTTCTTT. The J gene is TRBJ1-1, the V gene TRBV19; TRBD1 is a possible D gene (6 bases). Between the trimmed V and J ends, which lost 3 bases and 0 bases, there was a span of 14 bases. CDR1 is LNHDA, CDR2 SQIVND, per germline (reference sequence). This CDR3 contains 16 residues.

This chain connects TRBV2 to TRBJ2-5; D may be TRBD2 (6 bases). CDR1 is SNHLY and CDR2 is FYNNEI in the germline V gene. V lost 6 bases and J 5 bases, leaving 25 bases between the germline ends. The CDR3 loop spans 17 amino acids. Here the CDR3 reads CASSPLAGTVQGETQYF. The CDR3 nucleotides are TGTGCCAGCAGCCCCCTGGCGGGGACGGTTCAAGGGGAGACCCAGTACTTC.

The rearrangement links TRBV5-1 to TRBJ2-2; TRBD1 might be the D (6 bases). Germline CDR1 is SGHRS and CDR2 is YFSETQ. Between the trimmed V and J ends, which lost 3 bases and 1 base, there was a span of 10 bases. This CDR3 has 15 amino acids. Here the CDR3 DNA reads TGCGCCAGCAGCTCAGGGGTCGTGAACACCGGGGAGCTGTTTTTT. This encodes CASSSGVVNTGELFF.

V usage is TRBV9 and J usage is TRBJ1-1, with TRBD1 matching 9 bases. CDR1 is SGDLS, CDR2 YYNGEE, per germline. The CDR3 has 18 amino acids. The junction had 18 bases not matched to a gene; V was cut back by 2 bases and J by 7 bases. The CDR3 reads CASSVGGGETGGKIEAFF. The CDR3 DNA follows: TGTGCCAGCAGCGTGGGGGGTGGGGAAACAGGGGGCAAGATTGAAGCTTTCTTT.

This clone was seen more than once but under ten times. Mismatch with germline at one junction end may stem from a read error. The chain recombines TRBV30 with TRBJ2-7, with 9 bases lining up with TRBD2. The CDR3 consists of 14 residues. CDR1 GTSNPN and CDR2 SVGIG come from the germline V gene (reference sequence). CDR3 residues: CAWSAGGGLAGDAF. Here the CDR3 DNA reads TGTGCCTGGAGTGCGGGAGGGGGATTAGCGGGAGACGCGTTC.

This sequence joins TRBV18 and TRBJ1-1; TRBD1 might be the D (6 bases). CDR3 length: 18 amino acids. CDR1 is KGHSH and CDR2 is LQKENI in the germline V gene. V was pared by 3 bases and J by 4 bases, with 24 bases between. The CDR3 DNA reads TGTGCCAGCTCACCCTTGACCAGGGGCTCAGGTCTTCCCACTGAAGCTTTCTTT. It specifies CASSPLTRGSGLPTEAFF.

This rearrangement joins TRBV11-1 to TRBJ2-5, with D tentatively TRBD1 (5 bases). The DNA end is a closer match to TRBJ2-7, so the J assignment may be wrong. The CDR3 spans 15 residues. CDR1 and CDR2 from the germline V gene are SGHAT and FQDESV (reference sequence). For the CDR3, the DNA is TGTGCCAGCAGCTTTTCCCCCGAGCAGGGTTCCGAGCAGTACTTC. It encodes CASSFSPEQGSEQYF.